This T cell receptor beta chain was retrieved from a study of blood T cell repertoires in COVID-19. The CDR3 spans 15 residues. V was clipped by 4 bases and J by 2 bases; unmatched bases: 6. The germline gives CDR1 SGHTA, CDR2 FQGNSA. Methods used by the authors: Amplification from reference gene primers served as the basis for estimated nucleated cell counts. Measured with immunoSEQ multiplex PCR; TCRdb has only the in-frame clones, and not every one. V, J and clone size were drawn from that table, and D and trimming were deduced from the DNA. The sample shows under 75,000 clones, around 82% of them seen only once.

This sequence was found in a human donor in a cohort sampled during active COVID-19. The chain links TRBV7-2 to TRBJ2-3, with 7 bases aligning to TRBD1. The sample comprised peripheral blood. The CDR3 spells CASSSKGQTTDTQYF. The CDR3 region has the DNA TGTGCCAGCAGCTCAAAGGGACAGACCACAGATACGCAGTATTTT.